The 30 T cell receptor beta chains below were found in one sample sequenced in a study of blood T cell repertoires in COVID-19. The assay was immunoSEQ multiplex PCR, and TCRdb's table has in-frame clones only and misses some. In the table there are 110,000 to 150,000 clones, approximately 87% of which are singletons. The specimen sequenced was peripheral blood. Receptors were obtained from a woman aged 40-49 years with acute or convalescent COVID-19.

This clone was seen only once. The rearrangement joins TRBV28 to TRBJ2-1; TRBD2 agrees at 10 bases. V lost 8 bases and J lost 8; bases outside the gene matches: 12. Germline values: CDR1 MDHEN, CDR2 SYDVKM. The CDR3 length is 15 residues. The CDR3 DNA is TGTGCCAGCCGAGAGGCTAGCGGGAGTGGGGATGAGCAGTTCTTC. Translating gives CASREASGSGDEQFF.

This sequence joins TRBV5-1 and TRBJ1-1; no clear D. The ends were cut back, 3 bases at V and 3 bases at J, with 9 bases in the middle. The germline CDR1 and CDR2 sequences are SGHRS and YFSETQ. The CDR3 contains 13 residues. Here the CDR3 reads CASSSLIDTEAFF. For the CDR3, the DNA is TGCGCCAGCAGCTCGCTGATAGACACTGAAGCTTTCTTT.

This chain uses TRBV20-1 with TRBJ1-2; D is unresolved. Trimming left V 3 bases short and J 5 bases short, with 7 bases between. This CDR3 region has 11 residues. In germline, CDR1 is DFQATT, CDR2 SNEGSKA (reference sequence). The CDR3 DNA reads TGCAGTGCTAGTGTCGGGTATGGCTACACCTTC. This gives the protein CSASVGYGYTF.

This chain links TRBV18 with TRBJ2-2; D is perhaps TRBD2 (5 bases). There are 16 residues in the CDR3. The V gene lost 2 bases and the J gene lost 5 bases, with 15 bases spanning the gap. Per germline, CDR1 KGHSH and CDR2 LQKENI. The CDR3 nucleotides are TGTGCCAGCTCACCATTCGTAACTTGGGAGACCGGGGAGCTGTTTTTT. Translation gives CASSPFVTWETGELFF.

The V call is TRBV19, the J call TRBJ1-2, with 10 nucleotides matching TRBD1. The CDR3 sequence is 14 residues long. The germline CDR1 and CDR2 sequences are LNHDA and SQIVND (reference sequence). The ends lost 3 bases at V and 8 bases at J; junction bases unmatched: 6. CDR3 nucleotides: TGTGCCAGTAGTATTCGTGACAGGGGGCGAGGCTACACCTTC. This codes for CASSIRDRGRGYTF.

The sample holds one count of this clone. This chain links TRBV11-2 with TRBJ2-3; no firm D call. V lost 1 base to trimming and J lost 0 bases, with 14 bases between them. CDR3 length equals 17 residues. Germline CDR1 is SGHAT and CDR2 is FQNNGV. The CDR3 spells CASSLGRLVLSTDTQYF. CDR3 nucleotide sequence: TGTGCCAGCAGCTTAGGTAGATTAGTACTTAGCACAGATACGCAGTATTTT.

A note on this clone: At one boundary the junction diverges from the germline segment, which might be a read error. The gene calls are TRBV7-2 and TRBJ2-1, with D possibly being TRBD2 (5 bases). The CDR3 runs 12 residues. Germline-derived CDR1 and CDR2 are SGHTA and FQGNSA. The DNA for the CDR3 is TGCCGGGGTGGGGATTGGAACGGTGAGCAGTTCTTC. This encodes CRGGDWNGEQFF.

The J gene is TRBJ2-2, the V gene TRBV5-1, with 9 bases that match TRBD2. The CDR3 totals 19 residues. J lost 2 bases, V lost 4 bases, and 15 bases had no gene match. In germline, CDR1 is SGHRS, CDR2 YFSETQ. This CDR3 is CASSPRASAGGFNTGELFF. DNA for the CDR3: TGCGCCAGCAGCCCCAGGGCTAGCGCGGGAGGGTTCAACACCGGGGAGCTGTTTTTT.

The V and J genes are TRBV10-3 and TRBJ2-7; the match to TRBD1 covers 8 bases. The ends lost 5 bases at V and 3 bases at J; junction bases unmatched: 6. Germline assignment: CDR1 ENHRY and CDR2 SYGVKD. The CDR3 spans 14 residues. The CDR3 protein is CAISNLQGDYEQYF. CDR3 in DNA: TGTGCCATCAGTAATCTACAGGGGGACTACGAGCAGTACTTC.

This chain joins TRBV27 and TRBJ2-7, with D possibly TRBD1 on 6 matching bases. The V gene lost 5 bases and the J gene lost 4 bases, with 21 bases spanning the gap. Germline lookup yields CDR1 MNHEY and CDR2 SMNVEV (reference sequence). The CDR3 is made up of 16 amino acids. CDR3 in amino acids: CASSQASGHRVYEQYF. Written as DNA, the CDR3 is TGTGCCAGCAGTCAGGCTTCGGGACACCGAGTATACGAGCAGTACTTC.

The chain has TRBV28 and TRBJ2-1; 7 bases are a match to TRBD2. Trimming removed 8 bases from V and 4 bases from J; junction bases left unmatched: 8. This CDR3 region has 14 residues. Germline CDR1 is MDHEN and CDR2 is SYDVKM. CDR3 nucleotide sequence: TGTGCCAGCCGAGCCGTCGGGGGGTACAATGAGCAGTTCTTC. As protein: CASRAVGGYNEQFF.

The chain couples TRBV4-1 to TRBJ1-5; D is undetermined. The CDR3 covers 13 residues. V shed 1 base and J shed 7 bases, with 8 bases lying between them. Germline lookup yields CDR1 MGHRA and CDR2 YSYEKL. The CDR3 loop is CASSQVPGQPQHF. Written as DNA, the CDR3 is TGCGCCAGCAGCCAAGTGCCGGGACAGCCCCAGCATTTT.

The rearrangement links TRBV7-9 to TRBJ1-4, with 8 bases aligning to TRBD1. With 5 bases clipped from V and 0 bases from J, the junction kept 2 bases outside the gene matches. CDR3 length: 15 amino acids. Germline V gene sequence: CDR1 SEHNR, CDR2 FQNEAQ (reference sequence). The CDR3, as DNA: TGTGCCAGCAGCGAGGGACAGGCAACTAATGAAAAACTGTTTTTT. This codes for CASSEGQATNEKLFF.

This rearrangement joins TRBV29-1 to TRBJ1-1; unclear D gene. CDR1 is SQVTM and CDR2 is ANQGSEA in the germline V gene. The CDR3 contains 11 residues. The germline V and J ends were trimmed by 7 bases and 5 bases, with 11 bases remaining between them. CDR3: CSGAGRTEAFF. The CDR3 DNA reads TGCAGCGGGGCGGGGAGGACTGAAGCTTTCTTT.

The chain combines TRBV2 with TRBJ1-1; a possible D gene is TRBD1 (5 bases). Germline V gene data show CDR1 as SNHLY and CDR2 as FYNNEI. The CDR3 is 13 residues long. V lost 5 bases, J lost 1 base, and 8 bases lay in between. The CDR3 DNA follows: TGTGCCAGCAGTTCGGACACGAACACTGAAGCTTTCTTT. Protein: CASSSDTNTEAFF. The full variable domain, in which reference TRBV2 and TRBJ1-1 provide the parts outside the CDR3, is EPEVTQTPSHQVTQMGQEVILRCVPISNHLYFYWYRQILGQKVEFLVSFYNNEISEKSEIFDDQFSVERPDGSNFTLKIRSTKLEDSAMYFCASSSDTNTEAFFGQGTRLTVV.

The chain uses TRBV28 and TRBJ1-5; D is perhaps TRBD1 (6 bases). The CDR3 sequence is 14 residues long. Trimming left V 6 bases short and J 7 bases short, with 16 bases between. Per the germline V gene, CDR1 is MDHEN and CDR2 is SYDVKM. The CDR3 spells CASRGTLIRQPQHF. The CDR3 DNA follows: TGTGCCAGCAGAGGGACACTAATACGGCAGCCCCAGCATTTT.

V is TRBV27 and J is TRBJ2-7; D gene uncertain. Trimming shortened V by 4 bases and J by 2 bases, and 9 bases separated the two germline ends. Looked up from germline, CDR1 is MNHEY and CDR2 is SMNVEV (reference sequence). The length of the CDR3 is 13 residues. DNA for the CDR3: TGTGCCAGCAGTTGGAACGGAGCCTACGAGCAGTACTTC. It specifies CASSWNGAYEQYF.

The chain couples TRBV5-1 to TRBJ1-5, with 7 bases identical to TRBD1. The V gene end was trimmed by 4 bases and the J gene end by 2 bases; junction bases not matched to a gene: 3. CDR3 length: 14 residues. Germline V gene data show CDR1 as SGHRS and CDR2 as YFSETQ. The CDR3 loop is CASSGQGGNQPQHF. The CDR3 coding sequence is TGCGCCAGCAGCGGGCAGGGGGGCAATCAGCCCCAGCATTTT.

CDR3 sequence (DNA): TGTGCCAGCAGTTACTACCACAGTGGGACCGGGGAGCTGTTTTTT. Translated: CASSYYHSGTGELFF. This rearrangement joins TRBV6-5 to TRBJ2-2; no clear D. This CDR3 has 15 residues. Per the germline V gene, CDR1 is MNHEY and CDR2 is SVGAGI. V gave up 1 base and J gave up 5 bases, with 11 bases separating them.

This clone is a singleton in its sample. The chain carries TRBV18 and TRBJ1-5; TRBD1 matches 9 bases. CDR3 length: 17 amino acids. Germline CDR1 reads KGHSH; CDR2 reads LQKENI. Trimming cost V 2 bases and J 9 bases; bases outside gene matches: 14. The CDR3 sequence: CASSPGPGQGGLMPQHF. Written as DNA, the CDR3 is TGTGCCAGCTCACCAGGGCCGGGACAGGGAGGCTTGATGCCCCAGCATTTT.

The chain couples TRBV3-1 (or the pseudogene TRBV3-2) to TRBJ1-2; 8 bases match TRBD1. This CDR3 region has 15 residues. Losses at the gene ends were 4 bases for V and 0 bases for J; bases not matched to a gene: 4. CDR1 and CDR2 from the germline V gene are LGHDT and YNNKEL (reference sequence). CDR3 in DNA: TGTGCCAGCAGCCCGGACAGGGATTCTAACTATGGCTACACCTTC. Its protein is CASSPDRDSNYGYTF.

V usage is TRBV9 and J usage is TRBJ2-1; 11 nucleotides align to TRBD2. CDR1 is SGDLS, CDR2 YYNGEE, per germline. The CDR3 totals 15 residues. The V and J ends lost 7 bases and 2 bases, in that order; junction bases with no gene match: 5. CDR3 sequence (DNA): TGTGCCAGCGCCTTAGCGGGAGGGGCCTACAATGAGCAGTTCTTC. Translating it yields CASALAGGAYNEQFF.

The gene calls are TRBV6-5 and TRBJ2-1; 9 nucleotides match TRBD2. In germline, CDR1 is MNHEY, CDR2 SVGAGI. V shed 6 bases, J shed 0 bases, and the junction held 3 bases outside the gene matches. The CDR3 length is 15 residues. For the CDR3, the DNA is TGTGCCAGCAGCGTTAGCGGGAGCTCCTACAATGAGCAGTTCTTC. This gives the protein CASSVSGSSYNEQFF.

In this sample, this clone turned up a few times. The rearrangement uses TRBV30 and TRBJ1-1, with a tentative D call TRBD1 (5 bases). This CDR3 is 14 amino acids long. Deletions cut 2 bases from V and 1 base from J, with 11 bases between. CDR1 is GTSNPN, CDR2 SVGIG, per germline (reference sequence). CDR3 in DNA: TGTGCCTGGAGTCTGGGGGGGACGAACACTGAAGCTTTCTTT. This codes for CAWSLGGTNTEAFF. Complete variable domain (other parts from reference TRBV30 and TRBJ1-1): SQTIHQWPATLVQPVGSPLSLECTVEGTSNPNLYWYRQAAGRGLQLLFYSVGIGQISSEVPQNLSASRPQDRQFILSSKKLLLSDSGFYLCAWSLGGTNTEAFFGQGTRLTVV.

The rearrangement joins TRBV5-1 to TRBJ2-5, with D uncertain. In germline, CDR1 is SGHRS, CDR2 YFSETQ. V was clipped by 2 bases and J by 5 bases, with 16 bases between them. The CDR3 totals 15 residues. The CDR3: CASSFDLRYTETQYF. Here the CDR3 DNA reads TGCGCCAGCAGCTTCGATCTCCGATACACGGAGACCCAGTACTTC.

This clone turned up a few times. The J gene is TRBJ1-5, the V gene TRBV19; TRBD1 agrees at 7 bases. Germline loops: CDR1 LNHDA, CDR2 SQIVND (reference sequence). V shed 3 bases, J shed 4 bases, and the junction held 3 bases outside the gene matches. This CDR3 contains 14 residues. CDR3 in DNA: TGTGCCAGTAGTATGGGACAGAAAAATCAGCCCCAGCATTTT. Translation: CASSMGQKNQPQHF.

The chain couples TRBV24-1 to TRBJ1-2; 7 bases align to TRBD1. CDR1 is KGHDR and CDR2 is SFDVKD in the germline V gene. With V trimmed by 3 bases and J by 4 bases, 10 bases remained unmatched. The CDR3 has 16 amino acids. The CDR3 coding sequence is TGTGCCACCAGTGATGCCGGGACAGCCGCCCCCTATGGCTACACCTTC. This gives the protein CATSDAGTAAPYGYTF.

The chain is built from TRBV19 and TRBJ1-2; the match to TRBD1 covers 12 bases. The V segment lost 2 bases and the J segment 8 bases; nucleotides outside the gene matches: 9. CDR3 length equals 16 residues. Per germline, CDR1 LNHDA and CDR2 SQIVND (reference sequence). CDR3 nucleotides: TGTGCCAGTAGTATATATGGGGGACAGGGGGCGCGAGGCTACACCTTC. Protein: CASSIYGGQGARGYTF.

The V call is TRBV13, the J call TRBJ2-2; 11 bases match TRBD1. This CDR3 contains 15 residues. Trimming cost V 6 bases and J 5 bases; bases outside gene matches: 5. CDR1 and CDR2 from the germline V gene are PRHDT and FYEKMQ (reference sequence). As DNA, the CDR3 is TGTGCCAGCAGTCCCGGGACAGGGGGAACCGGGGAGCTGTTTTTT. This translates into CASSPGTGGTGELFF.

This chain's CDR3 is CASRFSSNTGELFF. In DNA, the CDR3 is TGTGCCAGCAGGTTTAGCTCGAACACCGGGGAGCTGTTTTTT. V is TRBV2 and J is TRBJ2-2; D gene ambiguous. This CDR3 has 14 residues. The V gene's germline CDR1 is SNHLY and CDR2 FYNNEI. With 6 bases removed from V and 0 bases from J, the gap between germline ends came to 8 bases.